This TCR beta chain was identified during a study of long-term antiretroviral therapy in people with HIV (dated by TCRdb to between 2021 and 2022). With respect to the entire study: The earliest samples were collected roughly a decade before the 2015 WHO recommendation for immediate ART, at a time when ART was usually postponed until CD4 counts fell. A retrospective serial study tested whether ART initiation and durable HIV suppression were associated with changes in peripheral blood TRB repertoire composition and diversity. From 30 adults with confirmed HIV infection, the cohort provided 150 to 200 cryopreserved PBMC samples, gathered serially across a mean of around six years (range 1-12). Among the 30 or so participants with HIV, more than ten were female. No cross-contamination during QIAcube processing turned up in test extractions that ran a monoclonal T-cell line alongside 33 polyclonal samples. Here is what the overall study found, with its caveats: Because PBMC availability was limited, only the TCR beta chain was sequenced, with no alpha chain pairing. The samples were dated from about 2004 to 2018, and the ART regimens that were used may be less effective than current ART regimens. ART initiation was associated with a significant increase in TRB diversity, but diversity stayed significantly below transplant donor controls even after long-term ART. Expanded TRB clones identified before ART initiation dominated the repertoire at all time points, although this dominance fluctuated and declined in many PLHIV after ART. Unsorted PBMC were profiled instead of sorted CD4+ and CD8+ T cells because pre-ART samples had limited cell numbers. Inferences about post-ART repertoire changes are limited because no data were available on ART adherence, viral resistance or therapy changes. HIV repertoires had narrower CDR3 length ranges than controls, and the network structure suggested an antigen-experienced repertoire that shifted only slightly toward naive after ART.

About this clone: Its recognized antigen is unknown. Base qualities are not provided; no much larger clone lies one nucleotide away.

Via the germline V gene, CDR1 is MNHEY and CDR2 SVGAGI. Trimming at the junction amounts to 2 bases on V and 6 bases on J, and the germline ends lie 11 bases apart. From the cysteine up to the phenylalanine, the CDR3 has a length of 14 residues. Kept here is only the CDR3 DNA, which spans 42 bases and is read in frame from base 1. To be included, a participant needed at least one PBMC sample from before ART initiation plus at least two post-ART samples. Every participant with HIV received treatment in the United States of America. Before DNA extraction, cryopreserved samples of about 0.9-11 million PBMC were thawed and then washed. At the time of the earliest PBMC sample, participants with HIV were aged between about 20 and 54 years. PBMC samples were contributed by each participant from 1-4 timepoints before ART initiation and 2-8 timepoints after ART initiation, with a median of 7 samples. For every participant, serial HIV viral load, CD4+ T-cell count, ART history and demographic data were obtained. A Qiagen kit on a QIAcube was used to extract genomic DNA from unsorted PBMC, with samples processed in batches of 12.

The immunoSEQ hsTCRB v3.0 assay was used at survey level resolution to sequence the TRB variable region. The targeted TRB sequencing depth was roughly 40,000-50,000 T-cell genomes per sample. TRB libraries were pooled and sequenced on an Illumina MiSeq using a v3 150-cycle kit. The authors' pipeline ran thus. Repertoire analysis was performed in R inside a reproducible Nextflow workflow that covered QC, data transformation and analysis. LymphoSeq2, an R package for exploring AIRR-Seq data, was used to implement the custom analyses. A few samples that produced fewer than 5000 total TRB sequences were removed, so 150 to 200 HIV repertoires were analyzed. Among the 188 retained HIV repertoires, 55 to 65 were collected before ART initiation and around 130 were collected after ART initiation. Each repertoire was downsampled to 5000 TRB nucleotide sequences, and summary statistics were averaged across 100 downsampling iterations. TRB sequences were retained for analysis only if CDR3 regions of at least seven amino acids were present. A Shannon entropy-derived clonality score and the Gini coefficient were used to measure diversity. In the repertoire networks, any two of the top 5000 CDR3 amino acid sequences were connected whenever the two sequences differed by an edit distance of one. For TRB CDR3 amino acid sequences, antigen specificity groups and MHC restriction were predicted with GLIPH2. Known CMV, EBV, HIV or tissue antigen associations were flagged by matching CDR3 amino acid sequences against VDJdb and McPAS-TCR. Pre-ART, post-ART and control groups were compared with Wilcoxon signed-rank tests and Holm-Bonferroni correction. TCRdb retrieved this table from immuneACCESS and kept in-frame rearrangements only. Not all clones are present; in checked studies, unresolved V genes account for under half, and no reason is known for the remainder. D and trimming were read from the DNA, whereas the V and J calls and clone size are those reported in that table. The table for this sample lists roughly 28,000 clones; over 85% of them were counted only once. The top ten clones comprise 3.6% of the sample.

The TCR sequence derives from a young woman with HIV. The V gene is TRBV6-5 and the J gene is TRBJ2-4; the D gene is possibly TRBD2, with 6 bases matching. Sequences were derived from unsorted PBMCs, sampled 1.8 years after starting antiretroviral therapy. The CDR3 region: CASSYRGAGNIQYF. In nucleotides, the sequence is TGTGCCAGCAGTTACCGCGGGGCGGGAAACATTCAGTACTTC.